This T cell receptor (beta chain) appears in the sequencing data of a study of PD-1 blockade in classical Hodgkin lymphoma. The sample's time point: newly diagnosed, previously untreated cHL patient sample. The sample holds one count of this clone. The antigen is unknown. Trimming at V came to 3 bases and at J to 7 bases, leaving 4 bases not matched to a gene. The germline CDR1 and CDR2 sequences are KGHSH and LQKENI. This CDR3 is 14 amino acids long. Whole-study findings and limits: Relative to healthy donors, newly diagnosed patients reportedly had lower baseline TCR diversity, which was reported as lower still in relapsed/refractory patients.

The protocol was immunoSEQ multiplex PCR, while the TCRdb copy is restricted to in-frame clones and leaves out a portion. The table lists approximately 31,000 clones, 85% to 95% of them singletons. This receptor was identified in a human donor with classical Hodgkin lymphoma. Source material: peripheral blood mononuclear cells (PBMCs). The chain is built from TRBV18 and TRBJ1-5, with 9 bases aligning to TRBD1. The CDR3, as DNA: TGTGCCAGCTCACCTAGGACAGGGGACCAGCCCCAGCATTTT. It is translated as CASSPRTGDQPQHF.